The clone carrying this T cell receptor (beta chain) has ten or more counts. Preparation of the TCRbeta library involved a method that used unique molecular identifiers. A single record per CDR3 protein comes from TCRdb applying MiXCR to the PCR reads. This sample has some 240,000 distinct CDR3 sequences; 9.7% occur once, and the top ten carry about 4.9%. The trim removed 6 bases at V and 3 bases at J, leaving 7 bases unmatched. Germline V gene data show CDR1 as MNHEY and CDR2 as SMNVEV (reference sequence). The CDR3 consists of 17 residues. This specimen belongs to a study of T-cell reconstitution after alpha-beta-depleted transplantation in children.

V gene TRBV27 combines with J gene TRBJ2-2; 13 nucleotides align to TRBD2. The specimen was PBMCs from the stem cell graft donor, collected from the stem cell graft. This TCR was sampled from a human donor who donated a stem cell graft to a child with SCID. DNA for the CDR3: TGTGCCAGCAGACGAAAAGGACTAGCGGGGGACACCGGGGAGCTGTTTTTT. It encodes CASRRKGLAGDTGELFF.